Each of the 17 T cell receptor beta chains below was sequenced from the same sample in a study of blood T cell repertoires in COVID-19. Assay: immunoSEQ multiplex PCR; the TCRdb copy retains only in-frame clones and omits some. This table has 140,000 or so clones, approximately 89% appearing once. Sequenced sample: peripheral blood. These receptors were collected from a man in his fifties or sixties with active or convalescent COVID-19.

The chain joins TRBV19 to TRBJ1-5, with 7 bases matching TRBD1. V dropped 7 bases and J dropped 2; count of bases not matched to a gene: 2. The CDR3 totals 13 residues. Germline V gene data show CDR1 as LNHDA and CDR2 as SQIVND (reference sequence). The CDR3 here is CASKDRGNQPQHF. The CDR3 DNA reads TGTGCCAGTAAAGACAGGGGCAATCAGCCCCAGCATTTT. The full variable domain, with the rest looked up from reference TRBV19 and TRBJ1-5, is DGGITQSPKYLFRKEGQNVTLSCEQNLNHDAMYWYRQDPGQGLRLIYYSQIVNDFQKGDIAEGYSVSREKKESFPLTVTSAQKNPTAFYLCASKDRGNQPQHFGDGTRLSIL.

This clone was counted ten times or more. V and J are TRBV24-1 and TRBJ2-5; TRBD2 agrees at 9 bases. Trimming removed 7 bases from V and 1 base from J; junction bases left unmatched: 9. The CDR3 totals 16 residues. Germline assignment: CDR1 KGHDR and CDR2 SFDVKD. The CDR3 sequence is CATRGGRASSQETQYF. The CDR3 DNA is TGTGCCACCAGGGGCGGGAGGGCCTCCTCCCAAGAGACCCAGTACTTC.

This clone occurred once. The CDR3 DNA reads TGCGCCAGCAGTTCAGTTTCGGGGTACGAGCAGTACTTC. Amino acid sequence: CASSSVSGYEQYF. V is TRBV5-1 and J is TRBJ2-7; D might be TRBD2 (5 bases). Trimming shortened V by 5 bases and J by 4 bases, and 13 bases separated the two germline ends. Looked up from germline, CDR1 is SGHRS and CDR2 is YFSETQ. CDR3 size: 13 residues.

The chain is built from TRBV19 and TRBJ1-5; 8 bases align to TRBD1. Per germline, CDR1 LNHDA and CDR2 SQIVND (reference sequence). CDR3 length: 15 amino acids. V lost 8 bases and J lost 4; bases outside the gene matches: 10. The DNA of the CDR3 is TGTGCCAGTTCAGGGGGCTTTTTCGAAAATCAGCCCCAGCATTTT. Translation: CASSGGFFENQPQHF.

A single count supports this clone. The rearrangement joins TRBV6-2 or TRBV6-3 to TRBJ2-5; tentatively, D is TRBD2 (6 bases). Per the germline V gene, CDR1 is MNHEY and CDR2 is SVGEGT. The length of the CDR3 is 17 residues. The V gene lost 0 bases and the J gene lost 5 bases, with 19 bases spanning the gap. CDR3 sequence (DNA): TGTGCCAGCAGTTACTCAACCGGGACTCAGATCGGGGAGACCCAGTACTTC. Amino acid sequence: CASSYSTGTQIGETQYF.

V usage is TRBV11-3 and J usage is TRBJ2-3; D remains ambiguous. In germline, CDR1 is SGHNT, CDR2 YENEEA. The CDR3 contains 14 residues. The germline V and J ends were trimmed by 3 bases and 2 bases, with 9 bases remaining between them. The CDR3 sequence: CASSLSLNTDTQYF. Here the CDR3 DNA reads TGTGCCAGCAGCTTGAGCCTTAACACAGATACGCAGTATTTT.

This clone was seen only once. The chain links TRBV5-4 to TRBJ2-3, with 7 bases fitting TRBD2. Germline loops: CDR1 SGHNT, CDR2 YYREEE (reference sequence). The CDR3 covers 16 residues. Unmatched junction bases numbered 9, after V lost 1 base and J lost 4 bases. The CDR3 sequence is CASSLPGGRGADTQYF. The DNA of the CDR3 is TGTGCCAGCAGCTTGCCGGGCGGGAGAGGGGCAGATACGCAGTATTTT.

This chain connects TRBV27 to TRBJ2-2; 10 bases line up with TRBD2. Germline V gene sequence: CDR1 MNHEY, CDR2 SMNVEV (reference sequence). This CDR3 contains 15 residues. Trimming took 6 bases from V and 6 from J; bases not matched to a gene: 7. In DNA, the CDR3 is TGTGCCAGCAGCGCCGCTAGCGGGAGCTCCGGGGAGCTGTTTTTT. Translated, it gives CASSAASGSSGELFF.

This rearrangement joins TRBV5-4 to TRBJ2-5; the match to TRBD2 covers 7 bases. CDR3 size: 13 residues. V was clipped by 5 bases and J by 2 bases; unmatched bases: 3. Germline CDR1 and CDR2: SGHNT and YYREEE (reference sequence). The CDR3 DNA is TGTGCCAGCAGACCGGGACTACAAGAGACCCAGTACTTC. Protein product: CASRPGLQETQYF.

This chain uses TRBV6-2 or TRBV6-3 with TRBJ2-5; TRBD2 agrees at 9 bases. Germline V lookup: CDR1 MNHEY, CDR2 SVGEGT. This CDR3 is built from 17 residues. The J segment lost 5 bases and the V segment lost 0 bases, leaving 10 bases of the junction unmatched. CDR3: CASSYSLASGNRETQYF. CDR3 in DNA: TGTGCCAGCAGTTACTCTTTGGCTAGCGGGAATCGCGAGACCCAGTACTTC.

The chain is built from TRBV7-2 and TRBJ1-2; a possible D gene is TRBD1 (6 bases). The V end was cut by 5 bases, the J end by 4 bases, with 14 bases between. The CDR3 consists of 14 residues. CDR1 and CDR2 from the germline V gene are SGHTA and FQGNSA. Here the CDR3 DNA reads TGTGCCAGCAGCAGAGGGGGAGAGGGCTATGGCTACACCTTC. Amino acids: CASSRGGEGYGYTF.

The chain uses TRBV7-2 and TRBJ2-3; D gene ambiguous. The ends were cut back, 3 bases at V and 4 bases at J, with 5 bases in the middle. This CDR3 is built from 12 residues. CDR1 is SGHTA, CDR2 FQGNSA, per germline. CDR3 amino acids: CASSFTADTQYF. The CDR3 bases are TGTGCCAGCAGCTTTACAGCAGATACGCAGTATTTT.

This chain joins TRBV6-1 and TRBJ2-2; 9 bases are shared with TRBD1. The CDR3 runs to 15 residues. The V gene's germline CDR1 is MNHNS and CDR2 SASEGT. V shed 1 base and J 5 bases; nucleotides not matched to a gene: 2. CDR3 in DNA: TGTGCCAGCAGTGAAGGGACAGGGGATACCGGGGAGCTGTTTTTT. Translation gives CASSEGTGDTGELFF.

The J gene is TRBJ1-1, the V gene TRBV10-3, with D perhaps matching TRBD1 (5 bases). The V end was cut by 0 bases, the J end by 4 bases, with 12 bases between. The CDR3 is 15 residues long. CDR1 is ENHRY and CDR2 is SYGVKD in the germline V gene. Written as DNA, the CDR3 is TGTGCCATCAGTGAGTCTGGGGCAGTCCGCACTGAAGCTTTCTTT. Amino acid sequence: CAISESGAVRTEAFF.

The chain has TRBV24-1 and TRBJ2-7; weak D call: TRBD1 (5 bases). Germline V gene data show CDR1 as KGHDR and CDR2 as SFDVKD. V lost 4 bases and J 1 base, leaving 7 bases between the germline ends. This CDR3 is built from 13 residues. This CDR3 is CATSDSGSYEQYF. The CDR3 DNA is TGTGCCACCAGTGACTCAGGGTCCTACGAGCAGTACTTC.

The rearrangement uses TRBV6-6 and TRBJ2-7, with 9 bases aligning to TRBD1. The trim removed 2 bases at V and 5 bases at J, leaving 4 bases unmatched. The CDR3 is 14 residues long. Germline CDR1 reads MNHNY; CDR2 reads SVGAGI (reference sequence). CDR3 nucleotide sequence: TGTGCCAGCAGTTACCCGGACAGGGGCCACGAGCAGTACTTC. Amino acid sequence: CASSYPDRGHEQYF.

The rearrangement links TRBV28 to TRBJ2-7; D unresolved. The CDR3 is 12 residues long. V lost 5 bases, J lost 5 bases, and 10 bases lay in between. The V gene's germline CDR1 is MDHEN and CDR2 SYDVKM. For the CDR3, the DNA is TGTGCCAGCAGTGAAACAGTGAACGAGCAGTACTTC. Encoded protein: CASSETVNEQYF. Based on the CDR3 plus reference TRBV28 and TRBJ2-7, the full variable domain is DVKVTQSSRYLVKRTGEKVFLECVQDMDHENMFWYRQDPGLGLRLIYFSYDVKMKEKGDIPEGYSVSREKKERFSLILESASTNQTSMYLCASSETVNEQYFGPGTRLTVT.